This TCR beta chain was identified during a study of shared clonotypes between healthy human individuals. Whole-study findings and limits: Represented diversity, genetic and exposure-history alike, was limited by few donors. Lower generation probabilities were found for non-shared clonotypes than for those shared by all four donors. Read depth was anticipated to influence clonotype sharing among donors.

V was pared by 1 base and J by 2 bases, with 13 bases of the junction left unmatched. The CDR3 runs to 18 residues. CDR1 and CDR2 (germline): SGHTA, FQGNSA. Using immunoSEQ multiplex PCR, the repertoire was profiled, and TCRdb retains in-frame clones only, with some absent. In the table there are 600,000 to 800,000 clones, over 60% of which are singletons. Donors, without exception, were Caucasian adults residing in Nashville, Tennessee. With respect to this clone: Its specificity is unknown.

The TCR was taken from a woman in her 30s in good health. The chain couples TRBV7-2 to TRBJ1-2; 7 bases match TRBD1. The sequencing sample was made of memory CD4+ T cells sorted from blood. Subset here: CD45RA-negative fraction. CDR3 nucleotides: TGTGCCAGCAGCTTAGGATCCTCGGCGGGACAGATAAACTATGGCTACACCTTC. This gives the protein CASSLGSSAGQINYGYTF.